This paragraph covers one T cell receptor beta chain sequence. Its matching antigen is unknown. Sequencing was performed with immunoSEQ multiplex PCR; in TCRdb, only in-frame clones are kept and a portion is missing. The repertoire includes some 15,000 clones, 58% of them detected once, and 9.7% sits in the top ten. These data come from a study of radiation and T cells in renal cell carcinoma. Study results and limitations: Irradiated tumors held more dominant CDR3 motifs than control tumors.

The treatment here: treatment-naive control, cytoreductive nephrectomy. The sample was tumor tissue, taken from a patient whose treatment was nephrectomy without radiotherapy. The source is a man in his forties with renal cell carcinoma.

CDR3 DNA: TGTGCCAGTAGTTCCCTCGGACAGGTCGATGGCTACACCTTC. Its translation: CASSSLGQVDGYTF. The chain joins TRBV19 to TRBJ1-2, with 7 bases that match TRBD1. V shed 5 bases and J 6 bases; nucleotides not matched to a gene: 9. This CDR3 region has 14 residues. In germline, CDR1 is LNHDA, CDR2 SQIVND (reference sequence).